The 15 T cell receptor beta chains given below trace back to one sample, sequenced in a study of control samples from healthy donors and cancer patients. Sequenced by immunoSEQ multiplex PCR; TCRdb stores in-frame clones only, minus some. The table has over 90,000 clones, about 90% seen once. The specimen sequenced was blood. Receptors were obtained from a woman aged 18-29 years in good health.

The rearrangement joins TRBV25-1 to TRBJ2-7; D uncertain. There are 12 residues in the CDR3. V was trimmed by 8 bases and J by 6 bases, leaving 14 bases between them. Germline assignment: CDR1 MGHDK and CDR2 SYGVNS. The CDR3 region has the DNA TGTGCCAGCGAAAGAAGGGTTGGCGAGCAGTACTTC. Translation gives CASERRVGEQYF.

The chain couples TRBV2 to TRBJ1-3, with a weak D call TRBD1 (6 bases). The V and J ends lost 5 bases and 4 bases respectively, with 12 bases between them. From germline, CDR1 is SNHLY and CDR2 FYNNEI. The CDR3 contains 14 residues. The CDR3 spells CASSPRTAGNTIYF. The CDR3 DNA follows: TGTGCCAGCAGTCCCCGGACAGCCGGAAACACCATATATTTT. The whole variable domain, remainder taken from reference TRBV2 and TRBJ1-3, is EPEVTQTPSHQVTQMGQEVILRCVPISNHLYFYWYRQILGQKVEFLVSFYNNEISEKSEIFDDQFSVERPDGSNFTLKIRSTKLEDSAMYFCASSPRTAGNTIYFGEGSWLTVV.

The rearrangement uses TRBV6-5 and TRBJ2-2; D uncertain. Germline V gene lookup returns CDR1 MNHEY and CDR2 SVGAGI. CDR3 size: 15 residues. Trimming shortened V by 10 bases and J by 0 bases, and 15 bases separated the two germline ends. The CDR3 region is CATETAASNTGELFF. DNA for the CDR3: TGTGCCACCGAGACCGCCGCCTCGAACACCGGGGAGCTGTTTTTT.

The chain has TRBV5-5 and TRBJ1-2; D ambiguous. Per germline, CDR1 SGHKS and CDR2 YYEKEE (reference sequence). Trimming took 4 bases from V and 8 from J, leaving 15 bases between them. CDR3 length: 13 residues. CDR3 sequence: CASSPPRPRGYTF. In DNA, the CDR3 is TGTGCCAGCAGCCCACCCCGTCCGCGGGGCTACACCTTC.

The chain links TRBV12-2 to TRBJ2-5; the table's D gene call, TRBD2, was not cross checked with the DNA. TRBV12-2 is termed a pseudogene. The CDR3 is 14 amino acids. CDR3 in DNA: TGTGCATCTGGACTAGCGGGGGGGCGGGAGACCCAGTACTTC. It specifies CASGLAGGRETQYF.

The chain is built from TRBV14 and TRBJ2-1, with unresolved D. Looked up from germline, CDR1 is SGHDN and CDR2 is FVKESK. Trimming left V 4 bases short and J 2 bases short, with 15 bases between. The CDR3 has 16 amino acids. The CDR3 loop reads CASSLLGSGTYNEQFF. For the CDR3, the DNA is TGTGCCAGCAGCCTCCTAGGGTCTGGGACCTACAATGAGCAGTTCTTC.

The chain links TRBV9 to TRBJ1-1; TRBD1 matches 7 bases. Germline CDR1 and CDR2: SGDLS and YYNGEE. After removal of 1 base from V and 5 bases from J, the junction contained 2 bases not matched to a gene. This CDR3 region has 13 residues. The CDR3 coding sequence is TGTGCCAGCAGCGTAAGGGGGCATACTGAAGCTTTCTTT. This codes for CASSVRGHTEAFF.

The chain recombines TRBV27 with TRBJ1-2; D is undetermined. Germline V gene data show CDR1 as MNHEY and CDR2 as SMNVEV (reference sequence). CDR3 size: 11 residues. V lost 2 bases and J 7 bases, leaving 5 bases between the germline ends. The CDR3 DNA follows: TGTGCCAGCAGTTTAGGGCGTGGCTACACCTTC. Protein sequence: CASSLGRGYTF.

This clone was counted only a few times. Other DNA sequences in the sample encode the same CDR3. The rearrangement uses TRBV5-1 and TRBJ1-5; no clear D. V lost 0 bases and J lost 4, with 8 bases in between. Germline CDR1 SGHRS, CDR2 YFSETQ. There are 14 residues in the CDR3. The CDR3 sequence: CASSLAGGNQPQHF. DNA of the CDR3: TGCGCCAGCAGCTTGGCCGGCGGTAATCAGCCCCAGCATTTT. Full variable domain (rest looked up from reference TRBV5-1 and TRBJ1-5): KAGVTQTPRYLIKTRGQQVTLSCSPISGHRSVSWYQQTPGQGLQFLFEYFSETQRNKGNFPGRFSGRQFSNSRSEMNVSTLELGDSALYLCASSLAGGNQPQHFGDGTRLSIL.

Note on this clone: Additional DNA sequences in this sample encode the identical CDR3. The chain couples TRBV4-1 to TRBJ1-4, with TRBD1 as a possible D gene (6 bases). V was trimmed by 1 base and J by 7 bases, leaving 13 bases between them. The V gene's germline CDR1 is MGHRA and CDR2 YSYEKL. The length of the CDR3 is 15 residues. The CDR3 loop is CASSQVGGLGEKLFF. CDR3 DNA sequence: TGCGCCAGCAGCCAAGTGGGGGGGCTGGGTGAAAAACTGTTTTTT.

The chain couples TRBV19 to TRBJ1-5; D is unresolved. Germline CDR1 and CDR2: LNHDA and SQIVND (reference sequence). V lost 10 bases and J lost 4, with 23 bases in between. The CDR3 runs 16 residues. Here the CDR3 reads CATRLELGTRNQPQHF. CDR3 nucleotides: TGTGCCACCCGATTAGAGTTAGGCACGAGAAATCAGCCCCAGCATTTT.

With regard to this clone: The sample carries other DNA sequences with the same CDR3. The CDR3 bases are TGTGCCAGCAGCTTAGGGGACAGGGATAATGAAAAACTGTTTTTT. Residues: CASSLGDRDNEKLFF. The chain recombines TRBV11-2 with TRBJ1-4, with 9 bases that match TRBD1. Per germline, CDR1 SGHAT and CDR2 FQNNGV. The CDR3 has 15 amino acids. Trimming removed 1 base from V and 4 bases from J; junction bases left unmatched: 1.

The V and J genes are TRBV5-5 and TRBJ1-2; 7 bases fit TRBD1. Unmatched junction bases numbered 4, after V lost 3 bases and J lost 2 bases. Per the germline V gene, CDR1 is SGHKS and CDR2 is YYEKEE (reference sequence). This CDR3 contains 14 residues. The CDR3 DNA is TGTGCCAGCAGCTGGGGGGGACAGAACTATGGCTACACCTTC. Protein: CASSWGGQNYGYTF.

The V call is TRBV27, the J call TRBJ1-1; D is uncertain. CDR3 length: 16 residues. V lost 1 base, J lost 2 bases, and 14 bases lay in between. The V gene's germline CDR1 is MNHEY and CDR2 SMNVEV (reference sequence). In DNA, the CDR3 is TGTGCCAGCAGTTTATGGGCAGGAACTTCTAACACTGAAGCTTTCTTT. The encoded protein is CASSLWAGTSNTEAFF.

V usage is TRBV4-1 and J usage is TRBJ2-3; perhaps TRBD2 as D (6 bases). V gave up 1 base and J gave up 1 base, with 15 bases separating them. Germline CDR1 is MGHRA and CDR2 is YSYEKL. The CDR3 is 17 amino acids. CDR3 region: CASSQGWGGRGTDTQYF. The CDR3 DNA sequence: TGCGCCAGCAGCCAAGGTTGGGGAGGTAGGGGCACAGATACGCAGTATTTT.